The 20 T cell receptor beta chains below all came from one sample that was sequenced in a study of T cell changes during pregnancy in multiple sclerosis. The assay was immunoSEQ multiplex PCR, and TCRdb's table has in-frame clones only and misses some. The sample holds approximately 60,000 clones, 80% to 95% seen once. The sequencing used peripheral blood, collected in the second trimester of pregnancy. The source is a female donor in good health, enrolled as a control in a pregnancy study.

V and J are TRBV6-1 and TRBJ2-7, with 10 bases identical to TRBD1. With V trimmed by 3 bases and J by 1 base, 3 bases remained unmatched. CDR3 length equals 15 residues. The germline V gene has CDR1 MNHNS and CDR2 SASEGT. The CDR3 sequence is CASSDGTGESYEQYF. In DNA form, the CDR3 reads TGTGCCAGCAGTGACGGGACAGGGGAGTCCTACGAGCAGTACTTC.

V and J are TRBV10-3 and TRBJ2-7; 12 bases match TRBD2. In germline, CDR1 is ENHRY, CDR2 SYGVKD. V trimming: 7 bases; J trimming: 7 bases; junction bases outside the gene matches: 8. This CDR3 spans 14 amino acids. This chain's CDR3 is CAITAASGRGEQYF. DNA of the CDR3: TGTGCCATCACAGCGGCTAGCGGGAGGGGGGAGCAGTACTTC.

The V and J genes are TRBV11-2 and TRBJ1-5; unclear D gene. Germline V gives CDR1 SGHAT, CDR2 FQNNGV. The CDR3 runs to 12 residues. Trimming removed 4 bases at V and 4 bases at J, with 5 bases between. The CDR3 is CASSSNNQPQHF. The CDR3 DNA reads TGTGCCAGCAGCTCTAATAATCAGCCCCAGCATTTT.

Points on this clone: At one boundary the junction diverges from the germline segment, which might be a read error. J is TRBJ1-2 and V is TRBV4-2, with no clear D. Germline CDR1 is LGHNA and CDR2 is YNFKEQ. The CDR3 runs to 15 residues. Here the CDR3 reads CTSSQAWSDNYGYTF. CDR3 bases: TGTACCAGCAGCCAAGCCTGGTCAGATAACTATGGCTACACCTTC.

The chain uses TRBV6-1 and TRBJ1-5; a possible D gene is TRBD1 (5 bases). Germline V gene data show CDR1 as MNHNS and CDR2 as SASEGT. With 4 bases removed from V and 7 bases from J, the gap between germline ends came to 8 bases. This CDR3 has 12 residues. The CDR3 loop is CASSGRQQPQHF. The CDR3 DNA follows: TGTGCCAGCAGTGGACGACAGCAGCCCCAGCATTTT.

Regarding this clone: The junction and the germline gene differ at one end; a read error may be behind it. This rearrangement joins TRBV7-7 to TRBJ2-1; TRBD1 might be the D (6 bases). Germline CDR1 reads SSHAT; CDR2 reads FNYEAQ (reference sequence). The CDR3 consists of 14 residues. The CDR3 region has the DNA TGTGCTAGCAGCTTAGTGACAGGCCTCAATGAGCAGTTCTTC. It is translated as CASSLVTGLNEQFF.

V and J are TRBV5-4 and TRBJ2-7; D is unclear. The CDR3 totals 11 residues. The germline gives CDR1 SGHNT, CDR2 YYREEE (reference sequence). Trimming cost V 10 bases and J 7 bases, with 15 bases left between them. The CDR3 here is CAHVTTQEQYF. The CDR3 region has the DNA TGTGCCCACGTCACCACCCAGGAGCAGTACTTC.

The chain joins TRBV5-1 to TRBJ2-1, with TRBD2 identical over 8 bases. This CDR3 spans 16 amino acids. Germline V gene sequence: CDR1 SGHRS, CDR2 YFSETQ. The V gene end was trimmed by 0 bases and the J gene end by 1 base; junction bases not matched to a gene: 3. The CDR3 protein is CASSLGAGASYNEQFF. The CDR3 nucleotides read TGCGCCAGCAGCTTGGGAGCGGGAGCGTCCTACAATGAGCAGTTCTTC.

The J gene is TRBJ2-7, the V gene TRBV18; the D is unclear. CDR3 size: 14 residues. V was trimmed by 0 bases and J by 2 bases, leaving 8 bases between them. Germline CDR1 KGHSH, CDR2 LQKENI. The CDR3 loop reads CASSPPLNAYEQYF. Here the CDR3 DNA reads TGTGCCAGCTCACCACCCCTTAATGCCTACGAGCAGTACTTC.

The rearrangement uses TRBV5-1 and TRBJ2-7, with TRBD2 matching over 11 bases. Trimming removed 0 bases from V and 3 bases from J; junction bases left unmatched: 11. This CDR3 spans 18 amino acids. CDR1 is SGHRS, CDR2 YFSETQ, per germline. CDR3: CASSLVGGGLAAIYEQYF. The CDR3 DNA follows: TGCGCCAGCAGCTTGGTTGGGGGGGGACTAGCGGCTATCTACGAGCAGTACTTC.

The chain recombines TRBV28 with TRBJ2-7, with TRBD1 matching over 7 bases. Germline V gives CDR1 MDHEN, CDR2 SYDVKM. The CDR3 has 13 residues. V shed 4 bases and J 2 bases; nucleotides not matched to a gene: 2. DNA of the CDR3: TGTGCCAGCAGTTCGGGACAGACCTACGAGCAGTACTTC. This codes for CASSSGQTYEQYF. The entire variable domain, with the rest obtained from reference TRBV28 and TRBJ2-7, is as follows: DVKVTQSSRYLVKRTGEKVFLECVQDMDHENMFWYRQDPGLGLRLIYFSYDVKMKEKGDIPEGYSVSREKKERFSLILESASTNQTSMYLCASSSGQTYEQYFGPGTRLTVT.

The J gene is TRBJ2-2, the V gene TRBV7-8, with TRBD2 matching over 7 bases. CDR3 length: 13 amino acids. The V gene's germline CDR1 is SGHVS and CDR2 FQNEAQ. Germline trimming cut 1 base from V and 8 bases from J; bases unmatched to any gene: 1. The DNA of the CDR3 is TGTGCCAGCAGCTTAGTCGGGAGGGGGGAGCTGTTTTTT. Its translation is CASSLVGRGELFF.

The chain carries TRBV18 and TRBJ2-5; 7 bases map to TRBD2. Trimming took 4 bases from V and 5 from J; bases not matched to a gene: 10. The CDR3 has 15 residues. CDR1 is KGHSH and CDR2 is LQKENI in the germline V gene. The CDR3 nucleotides read TGTGCCAGCTCACTAGCGGGCCTTCATGAGGAGACCCAGTACTTC. Translation: CASSLAGLHEETQYF. Variable domain in full (rest from reference TRBV18 and TRBJ2-5): NAGVMQNPRHLVRRRGQEARLRCSPMKGHSHVYWYRQLPEEGLKFMVYLQKENIIDESGMPKERFSAEFPKEGPSILRIQQVVRGDSAAYFCASSLAGLHEETQYFGPGTRLLVL.

The chain uses TRBV7-8 and TRBJ2-5; tentatively, D is TRBD1 (6 bases). The V and J ends lost 4 bases and 2 bases respectively, with 11 bases between them. The CDR3 is made up of 14 amino acids. Per the germline V gene, CDR1 is SGHVS and CDR2 is FQNEAQ. This CDR3 is CASSSGTLQETQYF. The CDR3 DNA follows: TGTGCCAGCAGCTCGGGGACATTACAAGAGACCCAGTACTTC.

The V gene is TRBV9, the J gene TRBJ2-3; TRBD2 matches 12 bases. V dropped 0 bases and J dropped 8; count of bases not matched to a gene: 7. The CDR3 contains 16 residues. In germline, CDR1 is SGDLS, CDR2 YYNGEE. Here the CDR3 reads CASSVVSLAGGGTQYF. For the CDR3, the DNA is TGTGCCAGCAGCGTAGTTAGCCTAGCGGGGGGGGGTACGCAGTATTTT.

The rearrangement links TRBV28 to TRBJ1-3; 7 nucleotides line up with TRBD1. V shed 5 bases, J shed 0 bases, and the junction held 10 bases outside the gene matches. This CDR3 contains 17 residues. The V gene's germline CDR1 is MDHEN and CDR2 SYDVKM. The CDR3: CASSPGTAVLSGNTIYF. The CDR3 DNA follows: TGTGCCAGCAGTCCTGGGACAGCTGTACTCTCTGGAAACACCATATATTTT. The full variable domain, with the rest looked up from reference TRBV28 and TRBJ1-3, is DVKVTQSSRYLVKRTGEKVFLECVQDMDHENMFWYRQDPGLGLRLIYFSYDVKMKEKGDIPEGYSVSREKKERFSLILESASTNQTSMYLCASSPGTAVLSGNTIYFGEGSWLTVV.

The chain is built from TRBV15 and TRBJ1-5; D remains ambiguous. CDR1 is LNHNV and CDR2 is YYDKDF in the germline V gene (reference sequence). The CDR3 covers 13 residues. Trimming removed 0 bases from V and 6 bases from J, with 6 bases in between. The CDR3 DNA reads TGTGCCACCAGCAGAGATCTAGGTCAGCCCCAGCATTTT. Translated: CATSRDLGQPQHF.

This clone was detected only once. The V gene is TRBV4-2, the J gene TRBJ2-7; 12 positions agree with TRBD2. Germline assignment: CDR1 LGHNA and CDR2 YNFKEQ. This CDR3 contains 15 residues. The V segment lost 5 bases and the J segment 1 base; nucleotides outside the gene matches: 3. The CDR3 sequence is CASSRGLAGSYEQYF. The CDR3, as DNA: TGTGCCAGCAGCAGGGGACTAGCGGGTTCCTACGAGCAGTACTTC.

The chain uses TRBV5-1 and TRBJ2-3, with 9 nucleotides matching TRBD1. Germline CDR1 is SGHRS and CDR2 is YFSETQ. The CDR3 sequence is 15 residues long. J lost 3 bases, V lost 3 bases, and 5 bases had no gene match. The DNA for the CDR3 is TGCGCCAGCAGCTCCCGACAGGGGGGGACAGATACGCAGTATTTT. This codes for CASSSRQGGTDTQYF.

V and J are TRBV30 and TRBJ1-2, with D uncertain. V was cut by 1 base and J by 4 bases, with 16 bases left in between. This CDR3 has 15 residues. Germline-derived CDR1 and CDR2 are GTSNPN and SVGIG (reference sequence). The chain's CDR3 is CAWSGATGEGYGYTF. The DNA for the CDR3 is TGTGCCTGGAGTGGGGCGACGGGAGAGGGCTATGGCTACACCTTC.